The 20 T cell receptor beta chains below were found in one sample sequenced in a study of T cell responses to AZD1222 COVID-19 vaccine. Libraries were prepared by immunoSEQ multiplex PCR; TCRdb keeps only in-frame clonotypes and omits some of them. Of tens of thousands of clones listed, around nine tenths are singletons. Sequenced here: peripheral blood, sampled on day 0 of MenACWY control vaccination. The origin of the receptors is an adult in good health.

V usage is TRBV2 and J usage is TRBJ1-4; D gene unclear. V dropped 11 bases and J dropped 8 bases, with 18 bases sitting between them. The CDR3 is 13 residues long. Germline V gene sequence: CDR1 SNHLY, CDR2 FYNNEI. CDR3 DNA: TGTGCCCGGGGTGGAGGTGGGCTCGAAAAACTGTTTTTT. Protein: CARGGGGLEKLFF.

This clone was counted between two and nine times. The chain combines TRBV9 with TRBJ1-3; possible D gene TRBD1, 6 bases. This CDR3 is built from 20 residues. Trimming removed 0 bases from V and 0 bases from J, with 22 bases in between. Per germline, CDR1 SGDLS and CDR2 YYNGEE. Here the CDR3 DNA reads TGTGCCAGCAGCGTAGAGGGGGTAGTCCGGAGGGCCGACTCTGGAAACACCATATATTTT. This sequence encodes CASSVEGVVRRADSGNTIYF.

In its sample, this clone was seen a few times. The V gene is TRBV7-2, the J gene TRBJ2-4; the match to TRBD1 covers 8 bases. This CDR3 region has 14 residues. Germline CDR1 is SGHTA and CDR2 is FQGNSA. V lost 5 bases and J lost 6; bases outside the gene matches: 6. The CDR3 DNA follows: TGTGCCAGCAGCAGGGACAGGACCGGAAACATTCAGTACTTC. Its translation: CASSRDRTGNIQYF.

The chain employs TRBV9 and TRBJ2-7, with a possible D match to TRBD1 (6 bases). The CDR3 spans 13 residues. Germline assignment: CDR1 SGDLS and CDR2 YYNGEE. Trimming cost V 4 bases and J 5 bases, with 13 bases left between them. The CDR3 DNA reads TGTGCCAGCAGCTGGGGGCTAGTAAACGAGCAGTACTTC. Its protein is CASSWGLVNEQYF.

CDR3 in amino acids: CASSERVWDTGELFF. Written as DNA, the CDR3 is TGCGCCAGCAGTGAGCGAGTTTGGGACACCGGGGAGCTGTTTTTT. V and J are TRBV10-2 and TRBJ2-2; D uncertain. The CDR3 sequence is 15 residues long. Trimming left V 2 bases short and J 3 bases short, with 10 bases between. Germline CDR1 is WSHSY and CDR2 is SAAADI.

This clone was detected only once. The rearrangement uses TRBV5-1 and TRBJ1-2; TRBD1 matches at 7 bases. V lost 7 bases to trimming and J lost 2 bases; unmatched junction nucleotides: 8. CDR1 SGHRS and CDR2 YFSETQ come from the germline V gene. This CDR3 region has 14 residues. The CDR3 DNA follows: TGCGCCAGCCGGAGGGACAGCCAAAACTATGGCTACACCTTC. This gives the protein CASRRDSQNYGYTF.

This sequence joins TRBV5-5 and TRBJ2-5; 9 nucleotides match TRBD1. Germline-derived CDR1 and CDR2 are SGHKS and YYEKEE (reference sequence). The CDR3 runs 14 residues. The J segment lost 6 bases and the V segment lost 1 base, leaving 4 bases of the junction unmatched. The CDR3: CASSLTGGAKTQYF. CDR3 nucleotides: TGTGCCAGCAGCTTGACAGGGGGCGCAAAGACCCAGTACTTC.

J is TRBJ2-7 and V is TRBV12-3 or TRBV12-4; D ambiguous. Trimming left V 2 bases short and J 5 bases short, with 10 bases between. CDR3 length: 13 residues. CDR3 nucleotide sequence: TGTGCCAGCAGTTTAAACTCCCCCCACGAGCAGTACTTC. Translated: CASSLNSPHEQYF.

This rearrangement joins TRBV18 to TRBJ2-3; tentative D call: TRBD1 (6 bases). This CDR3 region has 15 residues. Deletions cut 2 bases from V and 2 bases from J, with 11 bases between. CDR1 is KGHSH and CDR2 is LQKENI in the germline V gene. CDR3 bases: TGTGCCAGCTCACCATATACAGGGACCACAGATACGCAGTATTTT. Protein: CASSPYTGTTDTQYF.

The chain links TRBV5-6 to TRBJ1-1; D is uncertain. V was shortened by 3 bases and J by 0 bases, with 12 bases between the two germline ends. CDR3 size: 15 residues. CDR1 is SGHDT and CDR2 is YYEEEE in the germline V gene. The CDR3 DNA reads TGTGCCAGCAGCTCCTGGAACAAGCTGAACACTGAAGCTTTCTTT. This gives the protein CASSSWNKLNTEAFF.

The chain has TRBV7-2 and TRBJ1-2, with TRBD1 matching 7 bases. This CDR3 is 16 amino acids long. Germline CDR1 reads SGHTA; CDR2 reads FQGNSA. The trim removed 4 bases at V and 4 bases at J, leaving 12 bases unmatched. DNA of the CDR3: TGTGCCAGCAGCTCTAATACCTGGGGACAGCGCTATGGCTACACCTTC. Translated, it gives CASSSNTWGQRYGYTF. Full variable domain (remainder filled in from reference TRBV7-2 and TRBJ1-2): GAGVSQSPSNKVTEKGKDVELRCDPISGHTALYWYRQSLGQGLEFLIYFQGNSAPDKSGLPSDRFSAERTGGSVSTLTIQRTQQEDSAVYLCASSSNTWGQRYGYTFGSGTRLTVV.

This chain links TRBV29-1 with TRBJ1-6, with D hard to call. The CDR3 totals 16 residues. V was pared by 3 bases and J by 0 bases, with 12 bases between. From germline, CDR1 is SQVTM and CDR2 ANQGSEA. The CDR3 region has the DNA TGCAGCGTTGAGTCCCCCCTCAGCTCCTATAATTCACCCCTCCACTTT. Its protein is CSVESPLSSYNSPLHF.

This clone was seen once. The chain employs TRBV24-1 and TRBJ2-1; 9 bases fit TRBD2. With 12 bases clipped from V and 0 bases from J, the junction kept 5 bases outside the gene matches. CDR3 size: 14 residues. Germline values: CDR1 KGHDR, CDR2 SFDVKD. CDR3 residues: CAASGRSSYNEQFF. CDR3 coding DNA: TGTGCCGCGAGCGGGAGGAGCTCCTACAATGAGCAGTTCTTC.

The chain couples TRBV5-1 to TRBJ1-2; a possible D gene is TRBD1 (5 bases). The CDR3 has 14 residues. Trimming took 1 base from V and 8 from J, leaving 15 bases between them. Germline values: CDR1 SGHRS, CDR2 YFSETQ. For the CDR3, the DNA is TGCGCCAGCAGCTTGCCTGGGGGACTCGGGGGCTACACCTTC. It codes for CASSLPGGLGGYTF.

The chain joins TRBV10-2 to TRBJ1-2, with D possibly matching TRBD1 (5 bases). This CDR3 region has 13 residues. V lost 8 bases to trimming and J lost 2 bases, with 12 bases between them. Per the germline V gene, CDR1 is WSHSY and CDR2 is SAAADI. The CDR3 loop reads CASGGTANYGYTF. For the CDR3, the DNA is TGCGCCAGCGGCGGGACGGCAAACTATGGCTACACCTTC.

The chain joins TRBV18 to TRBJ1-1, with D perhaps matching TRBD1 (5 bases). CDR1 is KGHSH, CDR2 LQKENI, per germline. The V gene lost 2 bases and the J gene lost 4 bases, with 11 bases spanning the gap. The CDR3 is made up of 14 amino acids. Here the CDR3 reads CASSPSEGRTEAFF. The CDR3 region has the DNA TGTGCCAGCTCACCATCAGAGGGGCGCACTGAAGCTTTCTTT.

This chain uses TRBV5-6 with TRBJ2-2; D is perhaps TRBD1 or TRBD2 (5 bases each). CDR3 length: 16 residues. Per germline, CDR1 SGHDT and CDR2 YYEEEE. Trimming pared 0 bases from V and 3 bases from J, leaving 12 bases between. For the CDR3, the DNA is TGTGCCAGCAGCTTGGGATCGGGGCCTTACACCGGGGAGCTGTTTTTT. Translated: CASSLGSGPYTGELFF.

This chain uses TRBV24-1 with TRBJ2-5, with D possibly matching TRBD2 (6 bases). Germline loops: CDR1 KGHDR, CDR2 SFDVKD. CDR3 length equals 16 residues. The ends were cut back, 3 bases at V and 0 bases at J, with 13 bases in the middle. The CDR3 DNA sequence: TGTGCCACCAGTGATCGGCCCCGGGGGTACCAAGAGACCCAGTACTTC. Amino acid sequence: CATSDRPRGYQETQYF.

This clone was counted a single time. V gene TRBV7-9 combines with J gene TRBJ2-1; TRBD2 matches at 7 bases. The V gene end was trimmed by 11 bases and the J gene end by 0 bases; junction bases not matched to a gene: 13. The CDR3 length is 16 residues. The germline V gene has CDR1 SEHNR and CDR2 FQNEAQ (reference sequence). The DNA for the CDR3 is TGTGCCGGGCTCGGGAGCGGGACGGGCTCCTACAATGAGCAGTTCTTC. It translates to CAGLGSGTGSYNEQFF. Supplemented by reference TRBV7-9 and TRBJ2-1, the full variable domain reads DTGVSQNPRHKITKRGQNVTFRCDPISEHNRLYWYRQTLGQGPEFLTYFQNEAQLEKSRLLSDRFSAERPKGSFSTLEIQRTEQGDSAMYLCAGLGSGTGSYNEQFFGPGTRLTVL.

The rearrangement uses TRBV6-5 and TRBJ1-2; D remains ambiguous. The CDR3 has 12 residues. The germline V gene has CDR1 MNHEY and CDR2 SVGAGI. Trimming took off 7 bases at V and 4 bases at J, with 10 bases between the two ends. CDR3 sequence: CASTETTYGYTF. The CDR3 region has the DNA TGTGCCAGCACGGAGACAACCTATGGCTACACCTTC.